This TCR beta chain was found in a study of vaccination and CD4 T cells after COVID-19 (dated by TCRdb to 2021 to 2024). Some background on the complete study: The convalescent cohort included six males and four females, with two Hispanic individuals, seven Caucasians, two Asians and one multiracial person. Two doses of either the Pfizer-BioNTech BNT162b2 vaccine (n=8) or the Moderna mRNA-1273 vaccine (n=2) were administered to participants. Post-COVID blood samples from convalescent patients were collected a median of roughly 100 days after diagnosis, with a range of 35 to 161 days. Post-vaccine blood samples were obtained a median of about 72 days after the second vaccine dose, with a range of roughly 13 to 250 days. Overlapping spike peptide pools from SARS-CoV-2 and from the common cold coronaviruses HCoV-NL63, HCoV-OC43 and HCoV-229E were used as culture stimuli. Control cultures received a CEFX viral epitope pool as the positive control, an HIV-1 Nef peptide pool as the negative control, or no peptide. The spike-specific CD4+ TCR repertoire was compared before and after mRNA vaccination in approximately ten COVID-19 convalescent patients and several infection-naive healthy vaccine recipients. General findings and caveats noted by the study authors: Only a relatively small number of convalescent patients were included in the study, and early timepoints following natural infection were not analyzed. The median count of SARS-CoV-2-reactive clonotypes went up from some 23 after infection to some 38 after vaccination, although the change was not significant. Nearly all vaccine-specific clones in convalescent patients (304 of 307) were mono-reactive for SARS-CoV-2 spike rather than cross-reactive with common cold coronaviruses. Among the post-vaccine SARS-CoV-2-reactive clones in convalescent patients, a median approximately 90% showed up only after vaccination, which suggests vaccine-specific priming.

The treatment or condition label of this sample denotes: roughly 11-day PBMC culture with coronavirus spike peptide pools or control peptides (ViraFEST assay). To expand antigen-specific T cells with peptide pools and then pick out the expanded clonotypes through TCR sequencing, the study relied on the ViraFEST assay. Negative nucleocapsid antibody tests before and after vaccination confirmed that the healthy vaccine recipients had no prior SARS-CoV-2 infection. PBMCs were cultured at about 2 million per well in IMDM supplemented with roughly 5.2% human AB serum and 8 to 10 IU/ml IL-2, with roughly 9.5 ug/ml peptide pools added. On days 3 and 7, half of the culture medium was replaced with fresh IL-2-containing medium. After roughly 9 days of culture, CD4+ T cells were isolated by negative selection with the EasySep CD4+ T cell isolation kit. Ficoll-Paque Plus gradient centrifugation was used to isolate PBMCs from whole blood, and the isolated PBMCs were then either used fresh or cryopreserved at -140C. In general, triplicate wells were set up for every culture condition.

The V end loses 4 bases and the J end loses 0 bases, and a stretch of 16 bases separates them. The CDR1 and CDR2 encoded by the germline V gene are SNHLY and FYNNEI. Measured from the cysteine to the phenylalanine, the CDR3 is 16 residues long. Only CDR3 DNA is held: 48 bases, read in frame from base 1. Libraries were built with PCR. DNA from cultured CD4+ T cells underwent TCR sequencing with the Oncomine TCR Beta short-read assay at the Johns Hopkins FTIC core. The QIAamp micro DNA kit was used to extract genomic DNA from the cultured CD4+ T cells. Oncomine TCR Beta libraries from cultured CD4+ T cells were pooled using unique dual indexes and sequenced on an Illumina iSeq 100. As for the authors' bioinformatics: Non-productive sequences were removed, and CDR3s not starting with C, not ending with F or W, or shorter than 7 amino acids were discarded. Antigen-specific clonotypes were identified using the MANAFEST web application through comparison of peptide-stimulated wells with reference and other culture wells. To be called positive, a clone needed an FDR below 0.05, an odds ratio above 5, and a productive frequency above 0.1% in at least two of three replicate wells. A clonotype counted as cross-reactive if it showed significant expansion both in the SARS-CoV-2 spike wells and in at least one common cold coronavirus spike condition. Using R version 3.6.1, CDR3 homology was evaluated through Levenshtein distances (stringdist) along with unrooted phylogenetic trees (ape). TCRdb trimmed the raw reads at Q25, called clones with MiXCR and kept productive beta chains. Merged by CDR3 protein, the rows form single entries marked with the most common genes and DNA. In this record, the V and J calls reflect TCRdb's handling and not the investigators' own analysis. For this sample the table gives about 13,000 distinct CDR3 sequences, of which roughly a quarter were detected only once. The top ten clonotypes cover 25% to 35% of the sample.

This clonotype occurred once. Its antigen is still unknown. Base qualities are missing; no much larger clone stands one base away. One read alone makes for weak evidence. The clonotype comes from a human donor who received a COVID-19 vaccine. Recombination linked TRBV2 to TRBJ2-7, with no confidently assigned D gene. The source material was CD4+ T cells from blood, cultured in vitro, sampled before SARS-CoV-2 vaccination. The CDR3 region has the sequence CASSVQAFDISYEQYF. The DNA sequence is TGTGCCAGCAGTGTTCAAGCTTTCGATATCTCCTACGAGCAGTACTTC. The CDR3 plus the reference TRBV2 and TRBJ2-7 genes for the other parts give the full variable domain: EPEVTQTPSHQVTQMGQEVILRCVPISNHLYFYWYRQILGQKVEFLVSFYNNEISEKSEIFDDQFSVERPDGSNFTLKIRSTKLEDSAMYFCASSVQAFDISYEQYFGPGTRLTVT.